One and the same sample provided the 15 T cell receptor beta chains below, sequenced in a study of CD8 T cells in ankylosing spondylitis. TCRdb reanalysed the 5' RACE reads using MiXCR and keeps one entry per CDR3 protein. The sample lists about 360,000 distinct CDR3 sequences; 14% to 15% were seen once. Sequencing was carried out using blood, either unsorted or a sorted T cell fraction (not recorded which). The source of these receptors is a male donor with ankylosing spondylitis or in good health (not recorded which).

This clonotype was seen repeatedly, ten times or more. This chain joins TRBV4-1 and TRBJ2-3, with 7 positions matching TRBD2. The CDR3 contains 18 residues. V was pared by 4 bases and J by 1 base, with 14 bases of the junction left unmatched. CDR1 and CDR2 from the germline V gene are MGHRA and YSYEKL. The CDR3 sequence: CASSPEVSISGRTDTQYF. The CDR3 coding sequence is TGCGCCAGCAGCCCCGAGGTTTCAATTAGCGGGCGCACAGATACGCAGTATTTT.

Only a few counts were recorded for this clonotype. This chain links TRBV10-3 with TRBJ2-7, with D maybe TRBD1 (5 bases). V was trimmed by 8 bases and J by 2 bases, leaving 7 bases between them. The CDR3 totals 11 residues. CDR1 is ENHRY, CDR2 SYGVKD, per germline. The CDR3 is CAIARAYEQYF. CDR3 sequence (DNA): TGTGCCATCGCCAGGGCCTACGAGCAGTACTTC.

The chain has TRBV14 and TRBJ2-7; D possibly corresponds to TRBD2 (6 bases). Germline assignment: CDR1 SGHDN and CDR2 FVKESK. The length of the CDR3 is 14 residues. V dropped 0 bases and J dropped 3 bases, with 9 bases sitting between them. CDR3 nucleotides: TGTGCCAGCAGCCAAGACTCGGGGGACTACGAGCAGTACTTC. It is translated as CASSQDSGDYEQYF.

CDR3 DNA sequence: TGTGCCAGCAGTCCTTTATACCAGGGGAGGGAGGACGGCTACACCTTC. Translating it yields CASSPLYQGREDGYTF. The V and J genes are TRBV27 and TRBJ1-2, with D perhaps TRBD1 (6 bases). CDR3 size: 16 residues. Trimming shortened V by 5 bases and J by 8 bases, and 24 bases separated the two germline ends. Germline V gives CDR1 MNHEY, CDR2 SMNVEV (reference sequence).

The chain carries TRBV12-3 or TRBV12-4 and TRBJ1-1; 9 bases align to TRBD1. With V trimmed by 5 bases and J by 4 bases, 11 bases remained unmatched. This CDR3 has 16 residues. DNA for the CDR3: TGTGCCAGCAGTGCCCTCGTGACAGGGGGAGGCACTGAAGCTTTCTTT. Translated, it gives CASSALVTGGGTEAFF.

The chain carries TRBV6-4 and TRBJ2-6; 9 positions agree with TRBD1. Per germline, CDR1 MRHNA and CDR2 SNTAGT. V was pared by 4 bases and J by 0 bases, with 4 bases of the junction left unmatched. The CDR3 consists of 17 residues. The CDR3 bases are TGTGCCAGCAGTGGAGGGGGACAGGGCTCTGGGGCCAACGTCCTGACTTTC. It codes for CASSGGGQGSGANVLTF.

As to this clonotype: Since no conserved phenylalanine or tryptophan closes the CDR3, a read error is the likely cause. Because the CDR3's place on the DNA is in doubt, the DNA is left out and the CDR3 is given as listed by TCRdb. This sequence joins TRBV6-5 and TRBJ2-1; the table's D call, TRBD1, has no DNA check behind it. The CDR3 region is 12 residues in length, termini included. CDR1 and CDR2 from the germline V gene are MNHEY and SVGAGI. The CDR3 sequence is CASSSPLRVPFL.

This clonotype has just a few counts. The rearrangement links TRBV29-1 to TRBJ1-1; no clear D. Germline V gene sequence: CDR1 SQVTM, CDR2 ANQGSEA. The CDR3 consists of 11 residues. This chain's CDR3 is CRAQENTEAFF. CDR3 DNA sequence: TGCAGGGCGCAGGAGAACACTGAAGCTTTCTTT.

This clonotype appeared many times. This rearrangement joins TRBV4-1 to TRBJ1-1; D might be TRBD1 (5 bases). Looked up from germline, CDR1 is MGHRA and CDR2 is YSYEKL. V shed 8 bases and J shed 1 base, with 14 bases lying between them. The CDR3 is 14 amino acids. The chain's CDR3 is CASRGTLRNTEAFF. CDR3 in DNA: TGCGCCAGCCGGGGGACCCTCAGGAACACTGAAGCTTTCTTT.

For this clonotype: At one end, the junction sequence differs from germline, possibly due to a read error. Written as DNA, the CDR3 is TGTGCCAGCAGCTCGGGTGGGGGCCAAGAGACCCAGTACTTC. This codes for CASSSGGGQETQYF. The chain recombines TRBV5-1 with TRBJ2-5; D could derive from TRBD1 or TRBD2 (5 bases each). The germline CDR1 and CDR2 sequences are SGHRS and YFSETQ. CDR3 length: 14 amino acids.

The V call is TRBV6-1, the J call TRBJ2-7, with 11 bases matching TRBD1. V was clipped by 6 bases and J by 6 bases; unmatched bases: 4. Germline CDR1 reads MNHNS; CDR2 reads SASEGT. The CDR3 is 13 amino acids. The CDR3 bases are TGTGCCAGCAGGGGACAGGGGGTCTTCGAGCAGTACTTC. Translated, it gives CASRGQGVFEQYF.

This clonotype was picked up a small number of times. The V gene is TRBV29-1, the J gene TRBJ1-4; no firm D call. The V gene's germline CDR1 is SQVTM and CDR2 ANQGSEA. V lost 7 bases to trimming and J lost 8 bases, with 20 bases between them. The CDR3 loop spans 14 amino acids. The CDR3 nucleotides read TGCAGCGCCAGACCCCGGGTGTCGAGCGAAAAACTGTTTTTT. Amino acids: CSARPRVSSEKLFF.

The chain uses TRBV10-3 and TRBJ2-1, with 10 bases aligning to TRBD2. The CDR3 is made up of 13 amino acids. V lost 7 bases to trimming and J lost 7 bases; unmatched junction nucleotides: 4. Germline-derived CDR1 and CDR2 are ENHRY and SYGVKD. CDR3 coding DNA: TGTGCCATCACTAGCGGGGGCCTAAATGAGCAGTTCTTC. This sequence encodes CAITSGGLNEQFF.

The chain links TRBV7-9 to TRBJ2-5; 8 nucleotides align to TRBD2. The CDR3 runs to 15 residues. Germline CDR1 SEHNR, CDR2 FQNEAQ (reference sequence). V was clipped by 1 base and J by 1 base; unmatched bases: 2. CDR3 nucleotide sequence: TGTGCCAGCAGCTTAGTCCTAGCGGGCCAAGAGACCCAGTACTTC. This codes for CASSLVLAGQETQYF. The full variable domain, rest sourced from reference TRBV7-9 and TRBJ2-5, is DTGVSQNPRHKITKRGQNVTFRCDPISEHNRLYWYRQTLGQGPEFLTYFQNEAQLEKSRLLSDRFSAERPKGSFSTLEIQRTEQGDSAMYLCASSLVLAGQETQYFGPGTRLLVL.

This clonotype was recorded at least ten times. The chain joins TRBV7-2 to TRBJ2-3; 7 bases fit TRBD2. Looked up from germline, CDR1 is SGHTA and CDR2 is FQGNSA. The CDR3 is made up of 12 amino acids. Trimming at V came to 5 bases and at J to 9 bases, leaving 5 bases not matched to a gene. The CDR3 protein is CASSTTSPTQYF. CDR3 DNA: TGTGCCAGCAGCACGACTAGCCCCACGCAGTATTTT.